What follows are 30 T cell receptor beta chains derived from one specimen sequenced in a study of blood T cell repertoires in COVID-19. Assay used: immunoSEQ multiplex PCR; TCRdb lists only in-frame clones, some missing. The table has just over 150,000 clones, 85% seen once. The sequenced sample was peripheral blood. The source is a human donor with acute or convalescent COVID-19. The donor label of this sample is uncertain.

The V and J genes are TRBV5-4 and TRBJ2-2, with TRBD2 identical over 10 bases. CDR3 size: 16 residues. The V segment lost 4 bases and the J segment 1 base; nucleotides outside the gene matches: 4. Germline values: CDR1 SGHNT, CDR2 YYREEE (reference sequence). CDR3 region: CASSTPSGGNTGELFF. CDR3 bases: TGTGCCAGCAGCACCCCTAGCGGGGGGAACACCGGGGAGCTGTTTTTT.

The chain uses TRBV24-1 and TRBJ2-2; 9 nucleotides line up with TRBD1. Trimming took 1 base from V and 2 from J; bases not matched to a gene: 4. CDR1 and CDR2 (germline): KGHDR, SFDVKD. The CDR3 is made up of 17 amino acids. CDR3 in amino acids: CATSDFRDRANTGELFF. The CDR3 DNA is TGTGCCACCAGTGATTTCCGGGACAGGGCCAACACCGGGGAGCTGTTTTTT.

V usage is TRBV7-2 and J usage is TRBJ1-2; a weak D match, TRBD1 (6 bases). The CDR3 is 13 residues long. Trimming shortened V by 2 bases and J by 6 bases, and 10 bases separated the two germline ends. Germline CDR1 is SGHTA and CDR2 is FQGNSA. CDR3 loop: CASSLYRADGYTF. In DNA, the CDR3 is TGTGCCAGCAGCTTATACAGGGCGGATGGCTACACCTTC.

The genes are TRBV6-5 and TRBJ2-7; 9 bases fit TRBD1. The V segment lost 5 bases and the J segment 2 bases; nucleotides outside the gene matches: 7. The CDR3 is 15 residues long. Per germline, CDR1 MNHEY and CDR2 SVGAGI. CDR3 in DNA: TGTGCCAGCAGTAAGGACAGGGGTCGTACCTACGAGCAGTACTTC. Translation gives CASSKDRGRTYEQYF.

The genes are TRBV5-1 and TRBJ2-7; TRBD2 is a possible D gene (6 bases). CDR3 length equals 14 residues. CDR1 and CDR2 from the germline V gene are SGHRS and YFSETQ. V lost 0 bases and J 7 bases, leaving 14 bases between the germline ends. CDR3 in DNA: TGCGCCAGCAGCTTGGATACGGGGGAGAGGGAGCAGTACTTC. The encoded protein is CASSLDTGEREQYF. Full variable domain (remainder filled in from reference TRBV5-1 and TRBJ2-7): KAGVTQTPRYLIKTRGQQVTLSCSPISGHRSVSWYQQTPGQGLQFLFEYFSETQRNKGNFPGRFSGRQFSNSRSEMNVSTLELGDSALYLCASSLDTGEREQYFGPGTRLTVT.

The J gene is TRBJ2-6, the V gene TRBV5-5; D might be TRBD1 (6 bases). V lost 2 bases to trimming and J lost 0 bases, with 9 bases between them. The CDR3 is 16 residues long. The V gene's germline CDR1 is SGHKS and CDR2 YYEKEE (reference sequence). CDR3 DNA sequence: TGTGCCAGCAGCTTAAGGACAGACTCTGGGGCCAACGTCCTGACTTTC. Residues: CASSLRTDSGANVLTF.

The chain employs TRBV18 and TRBJ1-5; D is possibly TRBD1 (6 bases). The CDR3 runs 13 residues. V was trimmed by 4 bases and J by 4 bases, leaving 8 bases between them. Germline CDR1 reads KGHSH; CDR2 reads LQKENI. The CDR3 nucleotides read TGTGCCAGCTCACAGGGGGGGAATCAGCCCCAGCATTTT. Protein sequence: CASSQGGNQPQHF.

The rearrangement joins TRBV5-5 to TRBJ2-3; 7 nucleotides match TRBD2. Germline CDR1 SGHKS, CDR2 YYEKEE (reference sequence). The V segment lost 2 bases and the J segment 6 bases; nucleotides outside the gene matches: 21. This CDR3 is 19 amino acids long. For the CDR3, the DNA is TGTGCCAGCAGCTTAAACCCGGGACTACCTTTCCTCCTTCCCGATACGCAGTATTTT. The encoded protein is CASSLNPGLPFLLPDTQYF.

This sequence joins TRBV5-1 and TRBJ2-2; 11 positions agree with TRBD2. Germline V gene data show CDR1 as SGHRS and CDR2 as YFSETQ. After removal of 4 bases from V and 5 bases from J, the junction contained 7 bases not matched to a gene. This CDR3 has 16 amino acids. The CDR3 loop is CASSTLAGGPTGELFF. The CDR3 DNA reads TGCGCCAGCAGCACCTTAGCGGGGGGGCCGACCGGGGAGCTGTTTTTT.

The chain joins TRBV7-9 to TRBJ1-5, with TRBD1 matching 7 bases. This CDR3 has 17 residues. CDR1 and CDR2 from the germline V gene are SEHNR and FQNEAQ (reference sequence). Trimming cost V 3 bases and J 0 bases; bases outside gene matches: 8. The CDR3 region has the DNA TGTGCCAGCAGCTTTCACAGGGGCGTTGATAGCAATCAGCCCCAGCATTTT. Translation gives CASSFHRGVDSNQPQHF.

The chain links TRBV27 to TRBJ1-5, with unresolved D. Germline V gene data show CDR1 as MNHEY and CDR2 as SMNVEV (reference sequence). CDR3 length: 13 amino acids. V shed 3 bases and J shed 6 bases, with 9 bases lying between them. The CDR3 DNA reads as TGTGCCAGCAGTTTGATAGGGAGTCAGCCCCAGCATTTT. Translation: CASSLIGSQPQHF.

The chain combines TRBV28 with TRBJ1-2, with 7 bases aligning to TRBD1. The germline V gene encodes CDR1 MDHEN and CDR2 SYDVKM. CDR3 size: 14 residues. The junction had 11 bases not matched to a gene; V was cut back by 5 bases and J by 8 bases. The CDR3 protein is CASSLTGTPWGYTF. The CDR3 DNA follows: TGTGCCAGCAGTCTGACAGGGACCCCTTGGGGCTACACCTTC.

V usage is TRBV5-5 and J usage is TRBJ1-6; D remains ambiguous. Trimming cost V 0 bases and J 4 bases, with 8 bases left between them. The CDR3 covers 15 residues. Germline V lookup: CDR1 SGHKS, CDR2 YYEKEE (reference sequence). Written as DNA, the CDR3 is TGTGCCAGCAGCTTGGCGGAGGGTTATAATTCACCCCTCCACTTT. It yields the protein CASSLAEGYNSPLHF.

Here the CDR3 reads CATSDLQGHYLNTEAFF. In DNA, the CDR3 is TGTGCCACCAGTGATTTGCAGGGCCATTACCTGAACACTGAAGCTTTCTTT. The rearrangement joins TRBV24-1 to TRBJ1-1; D may be TRBD1 (5 bases). CDR1 is KGHDR and CDR2 is SFDVKD in the germline V gene. The CDR3 loop spans 17 amino acids. The V end lost 0 bases, the J end lost 0 bases, and 13 bases lay between the germline ends.

This clone was recorded a few times. This chain uses TRBV2 with TRBJ1-2, with TRBD1 as a possible D gene (6 bases). Trimming removed 2 bases from V and 4 bases from J, with 11 bases in between. CDR1 and CDR2 from the germline V gene are SNHLY and FYNNEI. The CDR3 is 14 residues long. The CDR3 is CASSESGTSYGYTF. The CDR3 DNA sequence: TGTGCCAGCAGTGAATCAGGGACAAGCTATGGCTACACCTTC.

The chain is built from TRBV28 and TRBJ2-1; TRBD2 matches at 8 bases. With 2 bases clipped from V and 10 bases from J, the junction kept 10 bases outside the gene matches. This CDR3 is 15 amino acids long. CDR1 is MDHEN and CDR2 is SYDVKM in the germline V gene. For the CDR3, the DNA is TGTGCCAGCAGTTTAAACGGGGGGGCCAGGGAGGAGCAGTTCTTC. Protein sequence: CASSLNGGAREEQFF.

This clone was counted once. The chain has TRBV20-1 and TRBJ1-6, with 7 bases aligning to TRBD1. The length of the CDR3 is 11 residues. Per germline, CDR1 DFQATT and CDR2 SNEGSKA (reference sequence). V shed 6 bases, J shed 11 bases, and the junction held 4 bases outside the gene matches. The CDR3 DNA is TGCAGTGCCGCAACAGGGGCACCCCTCCACTTT. Translated, it gives CSAATGAPLHF.

This clone was counted many times. The junction departs from the called germline gene at one end, perhaps through a read error. The rearrangement links TRBV19 to TRBJ1-5, with 7 bases identical to TRBD1. CDR1 and CDR2 (germline): LNHDA, SQIVND (reference sequence). The CDR3 is 15 residues long. The chain's CDR3 is CASTRGTAENRPQHF. CDR3 sequence (DNA): TGTGCCAGTACCAGGGGGACAGCTGAGAATCGGCCCCAGCATTTT.

This clone is a singleton in its sample. The chain links TRBV27 to TRBJ1-2; 7 positions agree with TRBD1. The CDR3 loop spans 20 amino acids. Germline V gene data show CDR1 as MNHEY and CDR2 as SMNVEV (reference sequence). V trimming: 3 bases; J trimming: 0 bases; junction bases outside the gene matches: 19. CDR3 nucleotides: TGTGCCAGCAGTTTGTTTGGAGGTGGGGACAGCCTTCCCCCTAACTATGGCTACACCTTC. Encoded protein: CASSLFGGGDSLPPNYGYTF.

The rearrangement links TRBV7-9 to TRBJ2-5; 15 positions agree with TRBD2. V was pared by 5 bases and J by 1 base, with 2 bases of the junction left unmatched. The germline gives CDR1 SEHNR, CDR2 FQNEAQ (reference sequence). The CDR3 extends over 16 amino acids. Here the CDR3 DNA reads TGTGCCAGCAGCCCGGGACTAGCGGGGGGCCAAGAGACCCAGTACTTC. As protein: CASSPGLAGGQETQYF.

The chain is built from TRBV11-2 and TRBJ2-7; D is possibly TRBD2 (6 bases). The V and J ends lost 5 bases and 3 bases respectively, with 14 bases between them. The CDR3 has 14 amino acids. Germline V gene data show CDR1 as SGHAT and CDR2 as FQNNGV. As DNA, the CDR3 is TGTGCCAGCAGCCGTCCTTGGGGGGACTACGAGCAGTACTTC. Its translation: CASSRPWGDYEQYF.

V and J are TRBV7-3 and TRBJ2-1, with TRBD2 matching over 7 bases. Germline CDR1 SGHTA, CDR2 FQGTGA. This CDR3 contains 17 residues. Trimming at V came to 5 bases and at J to 0 bases, leaving 10 bases not matched to a gene. The CDR3 protein is CASSTRSGAFSYNEQFF. Written as DNA, the CDR3 is TGTGCCAGCAGCACCCGGAGCGGGGCGTTCTCCTACAATGAGCAGTTCTTC.

The CDR3 reads CASSHTWGGRTDTQYF. The CDR3 nucleotides are TGCGCCAGCAGCCACACCTGGGGGGGAAGGACAGATACGCAGTATTTT. The gene calls are TRBV4-3 and TRBJ2-3; TRBD2 matches 7 bases. Looked up from germline, CDR1 is LGHNA and CDR2 is YSLEER. The CDR3 covers 16 residues. The V and J ends lost 3 bases and 3 bases, in that order; junction bases with no gene match: 9.

CDR3 amino acids: CSASPGSLNAFF. CDR3 DNA sequence: TGCAGTGCTAGTCCAGGGTCCTTAAACGCTTTCTTT. This chain connects TRBV20-1 to TRBJ1-1, with D possibly being TRBD1 (5 bases). Germline V gene sequence: CDR1 DFQATT, CDR2 SNEGSKA (reference sequence). CDR3 length equals 12 residues. Trimming pared 3 bases from V and 11 bases from J, leaving 16 bases between.

This clone has a handful of counts. The chain combines TRBV7-3 with TRBJ1-1; 8 bases align to TRBD1. Germline-derived CDR1 and CDR2 are SGHTA and FQGTGA. The CDR3 extends over 13 amino acids. With V trimmed by 5 bases and J by 4 bases, 3 bases remained unmatched. The CDR3 loop is CASSRTGGTEAFF. The CDR3 DNA follows: TGTGCCAGCAGCCGCACAGGGGGCACTGAAGCTTTCTTT. The variable domain in full, completed from reference TRBV7-3 and TRBJ1-1, reads GAGVSQTPSNKVTEKGKYVELRCDPISGHTALYWYRQSLGQGPEFLIYFQGTGAADDSGLPNDRFFAVRPEGSVSTLKIQRTERGDSAVYLCASSRTGGTEAFFGQGTRLTVV.

The chain links TRBV5-1 to TRBJ2-5, with 8 bases that match TRBD1. CDR3 length: 14 residues. The germline V gene has CDR1 SGHRS and CDR2 YFSETQ. After removal of 4 bases from V and 2 bases from J, the junction contained 4 bases not matched to a gene. The CDR3 bases are TGCGCCAGCAGCCTTAGGACAGGGCAAGAGACCCAGTACTTC. It yields the protein CASSLRTGQETQYF.

This chain joins TRBV12-3 or TRBV12-4 and TRBJ1-4; weak D call: TRBD1 (6 bases). The CDR3 covers 12 residues. V was pared by 6 bases and J by 11 bases, with 13 bases between. The CDR3: CASSGEGGKLFF. The CDR3 DNA reads TGTGCCAGCAGCGGAGAGGGGGGGAAACTGTTTTTT.

The chain combines TRBV7-8 with TRBJ1-2; D is perhaps TRBD1 (6 bases). V gave up 5 bases and J gave up 5 bases, with 27 bases separating them. CDR1 and CDR2 from the germline V gene are SGHVS and FQNEAQ. This CDR3 is 18 amino acids long. The CDR3 loop is CASSPRFMVRGGLYGYTF. The DNA for the CDR3 is TGTGCCAGCAGCCCTAGGTTCATGGTACGGGGGGGGCTTTATGGCTACACCTTC.

This clone was seen at least ten times. The chain combines TRBV6-1 with TRBJ2-7; 8 positions match TRBD1. Per germline, CDR1 MNHNS and CDR2 SASEGT. The CDR3 is made up of 14 amino acids. Germline trimming cut 2 bases from V and 0 bases from J; bases unmatched to any gene: 0. CDR3 loop: CASSETGGSYEQYF. The CDR3 nucleotides read TGTGCCAGCAGTGAAACAGGGGGCTCCTACGAGCAGTACTTC.

The chain links TRBV7-9 to TRBJ2-1, with 7 bases aligning to TRBD2. With V trimmed by 9 bases and J by 13 bases, 18 bases remained unmatched. This CDR3 region has 14 residues. Germline V gene data show CDR1 as SEHNR and CDR2 as FQNEAQ (reference sequence). The CDR3 coding sequence is TGTGCCAGAGGTCCAGCGGGGCCCCCAGGTGATCAGTTCTTC. Its translation is CARGPAGPPGDQFF.